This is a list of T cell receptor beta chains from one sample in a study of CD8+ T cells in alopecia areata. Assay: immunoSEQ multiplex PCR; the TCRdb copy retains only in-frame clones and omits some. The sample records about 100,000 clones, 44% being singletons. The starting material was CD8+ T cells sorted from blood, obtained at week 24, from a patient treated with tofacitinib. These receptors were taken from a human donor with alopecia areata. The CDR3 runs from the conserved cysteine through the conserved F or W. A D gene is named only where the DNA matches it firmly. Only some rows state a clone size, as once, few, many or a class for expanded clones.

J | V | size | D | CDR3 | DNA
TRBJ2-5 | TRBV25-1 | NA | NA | CASSRRIQETQYF | TGTGCCAGCAGTAGGCGGATCCAAGAGACCCAGTACTTC
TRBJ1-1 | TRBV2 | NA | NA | CASRPNTEAFF | TGTGCCAGCAGGCCGAACACTGAAGCTTTCTTT
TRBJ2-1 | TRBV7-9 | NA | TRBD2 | CASSLNPAGGPANEQFF | TGTGCCAGCAGCTTAAATCCAGCGGGAGGTCCGGCGAATGAGCAGTTCTTC
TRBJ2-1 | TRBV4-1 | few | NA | CASGPAPDLGNEQFF | TGCGCCAGCGGCCCAGCGCCCGACTTGGGCAATGAGCAGTTCTTC
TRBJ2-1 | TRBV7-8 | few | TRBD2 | CASSLGLAGVSEQFF | TGTGCCAGCAGCTTAGGACTAGCGGGAGTTTCTGAGCAGTTCTTC
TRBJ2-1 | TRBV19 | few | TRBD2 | CASSLAGTSANEQFF | TGTGCCAGTAGTCTTGCGGGGACTAGCGCCAATGAGCAGTTCTTC
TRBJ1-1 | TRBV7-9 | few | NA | CASSSRWANTEAFF | TGTGCCAGCAGCTCCCGTTGGGCGAACACTGAAGCTTTCTTT
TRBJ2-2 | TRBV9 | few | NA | CASSVDLRTGELFF | TGTGCCAGCAGCGTCGATTTGCGCACCGGGGAGCTGTTTTTT
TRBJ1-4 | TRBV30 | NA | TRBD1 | CAWSHTGGINEKLFF | TGTGCCTGGAGCCATACAGGGGGCATTAATGAAAAACTGTTTTTT
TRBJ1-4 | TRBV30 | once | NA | CAWSPGNEKLFF | TGTGCCTGGAGTCCAGGGAATGAAAAACTGTTTTTT
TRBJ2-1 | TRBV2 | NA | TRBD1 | CASSPGAGGLNEQFF | TGTGCCAGCAGCCCGGGGGCAGGGGGCTTGAATGAGCAGTTCTTC
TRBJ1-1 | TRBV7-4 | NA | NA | CASSYRFPGGNTEAFF | TGTGCCAGCAGCTATCGATTCCCCGGGGGGAACACTGAAGCTTTCTTT
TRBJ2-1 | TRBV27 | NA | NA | CASSLTNPWNEQFF | TGTGCCAGCAGTCTTACTAATCCCTGGAATGAGCAGTTCTTC
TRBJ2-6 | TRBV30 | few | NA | CAWIRGSGANVLTF | TGTGCCTGGATTAGAGGGTCTGGGGCCAACGTCCTGACTTTC
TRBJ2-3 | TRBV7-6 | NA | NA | CASSQGGTGTGTQYF | TGTGCCAGCAGCCAGGGTGGGACCGGGACGGGTACGCAGTATTTT
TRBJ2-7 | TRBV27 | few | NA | CASSASSYEQYF | TGTGCCAGCAGTGCGAGCTCCTACGAGCAGTACTTC
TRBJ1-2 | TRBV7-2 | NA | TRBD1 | CASSRGQGVRDGYTF | TGTGCCAGCAGCAGAGGACAGGGGGTTAGAGATGGCTACACCTTC
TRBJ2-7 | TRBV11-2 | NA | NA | CASSLEAQSSYEQYF | TGTGCCAGCAGCTTAGAGGCGCAAAGCTCCTACGAGCAGTACTTC
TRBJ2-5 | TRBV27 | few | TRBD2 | CASSLASGRLETQYF | TGTGCCAGCAGTTTGGCTAGCGGGAGGCTGGAGACCCAGTACTTC
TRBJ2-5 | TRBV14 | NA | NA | CASSQGTEETQYF | TGTGCCAGCAGCCAAGGGACAGAGGAGACCCAGTACTTC
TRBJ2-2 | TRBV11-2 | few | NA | CASAGYSNTGELFF | TGTGCCAGCGCAGGGTACTCGAACACCGGGGAGCTGTTTTTT
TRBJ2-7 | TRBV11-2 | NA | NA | CASSFKSSYEQYF | TGTGCCAGCAGCTTCAAGAGCTCCTACGAGCAGTACTTC
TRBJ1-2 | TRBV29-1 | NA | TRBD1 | CSVPDRDRSNYGYTF | TGCAGCGTTCCGGACAGGGACAGATCTAACTATGGCTACACCTTC
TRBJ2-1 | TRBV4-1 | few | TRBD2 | CASSQGAGGRDEQFF | TGCGCCAGCAGCCAAGGAGCGGGAGGGAGGGATGAGCAGTTCTTC
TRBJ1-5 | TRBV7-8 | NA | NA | CASSLADRTDQPQHF | TGTGCCAGCAGCTTAGCGGACAGAACGGATCAGCCCCAGCATTTT
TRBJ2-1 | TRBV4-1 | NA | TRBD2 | CASSPSGLAGGEQFF | TGCGCCAGCAGCCCCTCGGGACTAGCGGGAGGCGAGCAGTTCTTC
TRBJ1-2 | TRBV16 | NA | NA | CASSQEHLDYGYTF | TGTGCCAGCAGCCAAGAACACCTTGACTATGGCTACACCTTC
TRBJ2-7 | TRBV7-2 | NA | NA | CASSFNQGGEQYF | TGTGCCAGCAGCTTCAATCAGGGTGGCGAGCAGTACTTC
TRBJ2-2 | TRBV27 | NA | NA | CASTKSKTGELFF | TGTGCCAGCACCAAATCGAAGACCGGGGAGCTGTTTTTT
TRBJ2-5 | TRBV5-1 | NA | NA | CASSSRDGKETQYF | TGCGCCAGCAGCTCTCGGGACGGCAAAGAGACCCAGTACTTC
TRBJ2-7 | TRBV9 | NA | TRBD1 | CASSGDRGPPQQYF | TGTGCCAGCAGCGGAGACAGGGGGCCCCCCCAGCAGTACTTC
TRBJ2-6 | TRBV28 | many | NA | CASSPKTGANVLTF | TGTGCCAGCAGTCCGAAAACAGGGGCCAACGTCCTGACTTTC
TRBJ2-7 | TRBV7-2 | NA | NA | CASSPRDGPYEQYF | TGTGCCAGCAGCCCCCGGGACGGTCCCTACGAGCAGTACTTC
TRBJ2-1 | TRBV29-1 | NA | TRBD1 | CSVGDSTFYNEQFF | TGCAGCGTTGGGGACAGCACATTCTACAATGAGCAGTTCTTC
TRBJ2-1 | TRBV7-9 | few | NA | CASSSYQGLYNEQFF | TGTGCCAGCAGCTCATACCAGGGACTTTACAATGAGCAGTTCTTC
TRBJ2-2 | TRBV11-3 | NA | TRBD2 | CASSSRLAGDGTGELFF | TGTGCCAGCAGCTCCCGACTAGCGGGAGACGGCACCGGGGAGCTGTTTTTT
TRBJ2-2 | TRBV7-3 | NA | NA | CASSLTFALTGELFF | TGTGCCAGCAGCTTAACGTTCGCCCTCACCGGGGAGCTGTTTTTT
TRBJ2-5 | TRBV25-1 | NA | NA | CASSDRGAGGTQYF | TGTGCCAGCAGTGATCGGGGAGCCGGGGGGACCCAGTACTTC
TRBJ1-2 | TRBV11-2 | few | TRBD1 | CASSYSPGQAYGYTF | TGTGCCAGCAGCTACAGTCCGGGACAGGCATATGGCTACACCTTC
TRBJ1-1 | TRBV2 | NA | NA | CASRRPPNTEAFF | TGTGCCAGCAGGAGACCACCCAACACTGAAGCTTTCTTT
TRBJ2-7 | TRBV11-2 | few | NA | CASSPSYEQYF | TGTGCCAGCAGCCCGTCCTACGAGCAGTACTTC
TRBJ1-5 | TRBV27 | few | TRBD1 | CASGLRQGYQPQHF | TGTGCCAGCGGGCTCAGACAGGGCTATCAGCCCCAGCATTTT